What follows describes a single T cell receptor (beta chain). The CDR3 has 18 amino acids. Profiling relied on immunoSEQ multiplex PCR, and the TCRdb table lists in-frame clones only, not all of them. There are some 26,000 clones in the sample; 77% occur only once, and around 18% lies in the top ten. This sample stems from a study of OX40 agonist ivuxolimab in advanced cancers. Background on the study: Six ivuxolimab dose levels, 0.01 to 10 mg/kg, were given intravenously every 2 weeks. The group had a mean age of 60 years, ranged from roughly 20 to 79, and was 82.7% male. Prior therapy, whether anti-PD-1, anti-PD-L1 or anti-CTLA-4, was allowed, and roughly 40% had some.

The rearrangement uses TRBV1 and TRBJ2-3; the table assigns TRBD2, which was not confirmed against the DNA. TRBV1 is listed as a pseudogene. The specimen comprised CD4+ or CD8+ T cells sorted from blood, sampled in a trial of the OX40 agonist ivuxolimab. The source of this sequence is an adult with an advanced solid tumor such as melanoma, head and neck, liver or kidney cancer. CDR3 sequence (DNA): TGCACCAGCAGCCAAGATGGAGGTAGCGGGGGGGAAAAAGATCCGCAGTATTTT. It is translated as CTSSQDGGSGGEKDPQYF.